Below, 5 T cell receptor beta chains from the same sample are listed, as sequenced in a study of blood T cell repertoires in COVID-19. The method was immunoSEQ multiplex PCR; TCRdb's version includes in-frame clones alone and lacks a portion of them. Of 150,000 to 200,000 clones listed, nearly 85% are singletons. The sample was peripheral blood. Every receptor here comes from a woman aged 25 to 39 with acute or convalescent COVID-19.

The V call is TRBV6-2 or TRBV6-3, the J call TRBJ2-7; D possibly corresponds to TRBD1 (6 bases). V was pared by 0 bases and J by 0 bases, with 6 bases between. CDR3 length: 14 residues. The V gene's germline CDR1 is MNHEY and CDR2 SVGEGT. The CDR3 region is CASSYSGGSYEQYF. In DNA form, the CDR3 reads TGTGCCAGCAGTTACTCAGGGGGCTCCTACGAGCAGTACTTC.

The chain recombines TRBV7-8 with TRBJ2-2; 9 bases agree with TRBD1. Germline CDR1 SGHVS, CDR2 FQNEAQ. The CDR3 has 18 residues. Losses at the gene ends were 5 bases for V and 6 bases for J; bases not matched to a gene: 16. CDR3 loop: CASSARQGVGSKAGELFF. DNA of the CDR3: TGTGCCAGCAGCGCTCGACAGGGGGTCGGGTCCAAGGCCGGGGAGCTGTTTTTT.

The chain links TRBV7-3 to TRBJ1-1, with a possible D match to TRBD1 (5 bases). The CDR3 is 13 amino acids. The germline V and J ends were trimmed by 3 bases and 4 bases, with 9 bases remaining between them. The germline V gene encodes CDR1 SGHTA and CDR2 FQGTGA. The DNA for the CDR3 is TGTGCCAGCAGCTTCGACAGATTCACTGAAGCTTTCTTT. Protein product: CASSFDRFTEAFF.

The chain combines TRBV4-2 with TRBJ1-2; 7 bases map to TRBD1. Trimming removed 0 bases from V and 4 bases from J; junction bases left unmatched: 5. Germline CDR1 reads LGHNA; CDR2 reads YNFKEQ. The CDR3 consists of 15 residues. The DNA for the CDR3 is TGTGCCAGCAGCCAAGAGGGACAGTTTCTCTATGGCTACACCTTC. Amino acids: CASSQEGQFLYGYTF.

In its sample, this clone was seen a few times. The chain employs TRBV27 and TRBJ1-1; D might be TRBD1 (6 bases). This CDR3 is built from 14 residues. From germline, CDR1 is MNHEY and CDR2 SMNVEV (reference sequence). V lost 5 bases, J lost 7 bases, and 17 bases lay in between. This CDR3 is CASSQEGVAVEAFF. The CDR3 nucleotides are TGTGCCAGCAGTCAAGAGGGGGTGGCGGTTGAAGCTTTCTTT.